This T cell receptor (beta chain) was found in a study of shared clonotypes between healthy human individuals. Study donors comprised healthy, HIV-negative adults devoid of recent acute infection or vaccination. CD8 memory combined CD45RO+ cells with CCR7-negative CD45RA+ TemRA cells. The CDR3 runs 15 residues. Germline-derived CDR1 and CDR2 are SGHDN and FVKESK. The V segment lost 6 bases and the J segment 5 bases; nucleotides outside the gene matches: 10. Per sorted-subset replicate PCR, input was roughly 220 ng DNA, representing some 30,000 T cell genomes. Using immunoSEQ multiplex PCR, the repertoire was profiled, and TCRdb retains in-frame clones only, with some absent. The sample has fewer than 850,000 clones, around 90% seen once.

The V gene is TRBV14, the J gene TRBJ2-1, with 7 bases aligning to TRBD2. This TCR derives from a man aged 18 to 29 in good health. Some clones in this sample may be carry-over from other donors' samples. Sequenced material: memory CD8+ T cells from PBMCs. Documented subset: CD45RO+ cells pooled with CCR7-negative TemRA cells. The CDR3 here is CASSPRGGQHNEQFF. Here the CDR3 DNA reads TGTGCCAGCAGTCCCCGGGGAGGGCAACACAATGAGCAGTTCTTC.